This entry concerns a single TCR beta chain. Its antigen is unknown. Trimming removed 3 bases from V and 3 bases from J, with 20 bases in between. The germline CDR1 and CDR2 sequences are MNHGY and SVAAGI. This CDR3 region has 18 residues. The data originate from a study of glioma-infiltrating T cells. Overall study results and limits: Non-neoplastic patients had below-expected tissue-blood divergence, while all gliomas exceeded expectation.

Using RNA template, CDR3s of TCR alpha and beta were amplified with iRepertoire arm-PCR. Each CDR3 protein gets one entry after TCRdb re-called the multiplex PCR reads with MiXCR. The sample lists some 110,000 distinct CDR3 sequences; about 23% were seen once. This rearrangement joins TRBV6-9 to TRBJ2-2; either TRBD1 or TRBD2 may fit D (6 bases each). The sequencing input was glioma tissue, nonneoplastic brain tissue, or PBMCs (not recorded which). The source is a human donor with low-grade glioma or glioblastoma, undergoing nonglioma brain surgery, or in good health (not recorded which). The CDR3 nucleotides are TGTGCCAGCAGTTACACTTCGTCGGACAGCGGGCACACCGGGGAGCTGTTTTTT. It specifies CASSYTSSDSGHTGELFF.